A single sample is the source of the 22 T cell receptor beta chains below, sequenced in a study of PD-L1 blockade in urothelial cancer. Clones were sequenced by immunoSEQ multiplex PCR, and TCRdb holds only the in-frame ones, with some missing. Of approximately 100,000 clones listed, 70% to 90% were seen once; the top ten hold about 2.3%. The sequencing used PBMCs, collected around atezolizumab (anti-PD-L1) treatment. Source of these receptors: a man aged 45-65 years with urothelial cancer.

The CDR3 sequence is CASSTGTKGGDANEQFF. CDR3 coding DNA: TGTGCCAGTAGTACCGGGACTAAGGGGGGAGATGCCAATGAGCAGTTCTTC. The chain joins TRBV19 to TRBJ2-1; TRBD2 is a possible D gene (7 bases). The V gene lost 4 bases and the J gene lost 6 bases, with 22 bases spanning the gap. The germline V gene encodes CDR1 LNHDA and CDR2 SQIVND (reference sequence). This CDR3 has 17 residues.

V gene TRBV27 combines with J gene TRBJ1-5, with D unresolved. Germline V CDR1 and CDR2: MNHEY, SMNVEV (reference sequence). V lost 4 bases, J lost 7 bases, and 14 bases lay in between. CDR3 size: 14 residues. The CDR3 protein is CASSSNTARQPQHF. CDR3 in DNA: TGTGCCAGCAGTTCCAACACCGCGAGGCAGCCCCAGCATTTT.

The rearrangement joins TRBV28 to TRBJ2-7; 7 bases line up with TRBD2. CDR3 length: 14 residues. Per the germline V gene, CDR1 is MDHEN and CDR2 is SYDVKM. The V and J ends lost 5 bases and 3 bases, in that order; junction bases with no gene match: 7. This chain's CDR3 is CASSRGTTNYEQYF. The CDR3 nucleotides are TGTGCCAGCAGTCGCGGGACTACTAACTACGAGCAGTACTTC.

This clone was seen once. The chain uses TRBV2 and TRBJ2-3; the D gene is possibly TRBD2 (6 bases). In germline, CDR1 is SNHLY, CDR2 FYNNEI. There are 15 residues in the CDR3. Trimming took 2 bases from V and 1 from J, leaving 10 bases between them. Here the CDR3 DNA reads TGTGCCAGCAGTGAAATCGGGGGACGCACAGATACGCAGTATTTT. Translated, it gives CASSEIGGRTDTQYF.

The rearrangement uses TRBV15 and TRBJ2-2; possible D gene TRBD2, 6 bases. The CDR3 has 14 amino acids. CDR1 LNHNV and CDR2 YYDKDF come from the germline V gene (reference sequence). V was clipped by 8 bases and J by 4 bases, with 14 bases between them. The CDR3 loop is CATGGLASTGELFF. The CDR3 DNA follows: TGTGCCACCGGCGGCCTAGCGAGCACCGGGGAGCTGTTTTTT.

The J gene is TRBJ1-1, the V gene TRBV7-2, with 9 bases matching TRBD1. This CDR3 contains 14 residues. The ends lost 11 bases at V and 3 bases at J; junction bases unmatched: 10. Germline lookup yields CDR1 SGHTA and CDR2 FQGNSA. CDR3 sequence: CAGKQGAADTEAFF. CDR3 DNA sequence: TGTGCCGGAAAACAGGGGGCGGCGGACACTGAAGCTTTCTTT. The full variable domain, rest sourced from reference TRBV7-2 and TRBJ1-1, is GAGVSQSPSNKVTEKGKDVELRCDPISGHTALYWYRQSLGQGLEFLIYFQGNSAPDKSGLPSDRFSAERTGGSVSTLTIQRTQQEDSAVYLCAGKQGAADTEAFFGQGTRLTVV.

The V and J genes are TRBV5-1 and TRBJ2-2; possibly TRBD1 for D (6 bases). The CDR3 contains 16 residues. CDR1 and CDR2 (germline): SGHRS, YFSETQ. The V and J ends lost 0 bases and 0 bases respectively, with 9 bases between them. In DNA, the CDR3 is TGCGCCAGCAGCTTGGGTACAGGGACGAACACCGGGGAGCTGTTTTTT. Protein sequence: CASSLGTGTNTGELFF. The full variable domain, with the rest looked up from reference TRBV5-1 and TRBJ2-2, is KAGVTQTPRYLIKTRGQQVTLSCSPISGHRSVSWYQQTPGQGLQFLFEYFSETQRNKGNFPGRFSGRQFSNSRSEMNVSTLELGDSALYLCASSLGTGTNTGELFFGEGSRLTVL.

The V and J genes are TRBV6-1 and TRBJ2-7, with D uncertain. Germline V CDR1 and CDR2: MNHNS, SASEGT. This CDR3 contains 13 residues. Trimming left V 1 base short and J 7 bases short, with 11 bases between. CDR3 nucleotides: TGTGCCAGCAGTGAAGTTGGCAGGCAAGAGCAGTACTTC. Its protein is CASSEVGRQEQYF.

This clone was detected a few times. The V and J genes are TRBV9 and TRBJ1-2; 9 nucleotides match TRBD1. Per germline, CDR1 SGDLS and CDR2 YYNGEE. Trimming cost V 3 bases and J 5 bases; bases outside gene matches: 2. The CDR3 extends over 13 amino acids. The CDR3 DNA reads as TGTGCCAGCAGCGCCGGGACAGGGTATGGCTACACCTTC. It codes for CASSAGTGYGYTF.

As DNA, the CDR3 is TGTGCCAGCAGTCAACAGGACTACGAGCAGTACTTC. This encodes CASSQQDYEQYF. The chain recombines TRBV6-1 with TRBJ2-7, with D possibly being TRBD1 (5 bases). V lost 5 bases, J lost 3 bases, and 8 bases lay in between. Germline V CDR1 and CDR2: MNHNS, SASEGT. The CDR3 covers 12 residues.

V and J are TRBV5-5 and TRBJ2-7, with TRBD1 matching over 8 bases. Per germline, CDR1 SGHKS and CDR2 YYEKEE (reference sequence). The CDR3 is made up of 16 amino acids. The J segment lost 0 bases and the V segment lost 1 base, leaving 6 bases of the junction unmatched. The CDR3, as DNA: TGTGCCAGCAGCTTGACAGGACAGGGATACTCCTACGAGCAGTACTTC. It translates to CASSLTGQGYSYEQYF.

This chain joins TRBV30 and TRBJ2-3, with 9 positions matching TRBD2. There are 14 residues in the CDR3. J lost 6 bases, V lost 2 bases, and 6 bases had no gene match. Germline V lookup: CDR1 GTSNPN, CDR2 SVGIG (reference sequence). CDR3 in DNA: TGTGCCTGGAGTCCCGGACTAGCGCGGGATACGCAGTATTTT. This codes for CAWSPGLARDTQYF.

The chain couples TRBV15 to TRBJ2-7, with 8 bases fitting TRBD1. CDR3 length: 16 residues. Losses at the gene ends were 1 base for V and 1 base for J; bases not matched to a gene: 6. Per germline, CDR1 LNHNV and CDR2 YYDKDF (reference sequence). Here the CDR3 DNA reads TGTGCCACCAGCAGAGGACGACGGACAGGGTCCTACGAGCAGTACTTC. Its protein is CATSRGRRTGSYEQYF.

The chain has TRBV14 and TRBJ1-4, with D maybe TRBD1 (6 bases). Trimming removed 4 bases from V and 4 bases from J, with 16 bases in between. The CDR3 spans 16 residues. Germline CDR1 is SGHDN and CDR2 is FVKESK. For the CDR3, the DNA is TGTGCCAGCAGCCTACACCCGGGACAACTTAATGAAAAACTGTTTTTT. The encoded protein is CASSLHPGQLNEKLFF.

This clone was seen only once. This CDR3 is CASSEIWRETQYF. The DNA for the CDR3 is TGTGCCAGCAGTGAAATCTGGCGGGAGACCCAGTACTTC. The chain joins TRBV6-1 to TRBJ2-5; D is ambiguous. From germline, CDR1 is MNHNS and CDR2 SASEGT. This CDR3 has 13 residues. V was cut by 2 bases and J by 5 bases, with 9 bases left in between.

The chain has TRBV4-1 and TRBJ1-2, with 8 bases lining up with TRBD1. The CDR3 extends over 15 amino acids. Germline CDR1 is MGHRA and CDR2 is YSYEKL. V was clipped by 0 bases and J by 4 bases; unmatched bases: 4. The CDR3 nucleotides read TGCGCCAGCAGCCAAGAGGACAGGGTCTTCTATGGCTACACCTTC. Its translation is CASSQEDRVFYGYTF.

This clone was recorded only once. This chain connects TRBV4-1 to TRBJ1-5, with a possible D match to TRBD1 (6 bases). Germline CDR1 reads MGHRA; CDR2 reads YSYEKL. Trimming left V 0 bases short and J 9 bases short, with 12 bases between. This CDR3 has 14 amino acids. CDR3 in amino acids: CASSQDQGHGPQHF. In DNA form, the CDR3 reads TGCGCCAGCAGCCAAGACCAGGGACACGGGCCCCAGCATTTT.

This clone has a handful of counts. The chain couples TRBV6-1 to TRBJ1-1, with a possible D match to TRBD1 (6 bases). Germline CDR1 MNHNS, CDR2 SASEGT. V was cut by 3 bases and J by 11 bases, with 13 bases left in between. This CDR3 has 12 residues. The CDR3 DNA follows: TGTGCCAGCAGTGATAGGGACAAGGGGGCTTTCTTT. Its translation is CASSDRDKGAFF.

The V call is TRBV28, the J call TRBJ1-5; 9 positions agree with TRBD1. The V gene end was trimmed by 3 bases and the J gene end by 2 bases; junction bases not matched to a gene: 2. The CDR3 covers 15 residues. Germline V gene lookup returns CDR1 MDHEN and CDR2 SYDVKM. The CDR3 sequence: CASSFRDRGNQPQHF. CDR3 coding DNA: TGTGCCAGCAGTTTCAGGGACAGGGGCAATCAGCCCCAGCATTTT.

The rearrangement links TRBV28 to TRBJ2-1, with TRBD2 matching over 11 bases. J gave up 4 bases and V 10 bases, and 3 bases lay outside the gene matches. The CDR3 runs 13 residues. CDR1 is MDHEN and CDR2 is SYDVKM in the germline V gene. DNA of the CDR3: TGTGCCACTGGGACTAGCGGTTACAATGAGCAGTTCTTC. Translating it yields CATGTSGYNEQFF.

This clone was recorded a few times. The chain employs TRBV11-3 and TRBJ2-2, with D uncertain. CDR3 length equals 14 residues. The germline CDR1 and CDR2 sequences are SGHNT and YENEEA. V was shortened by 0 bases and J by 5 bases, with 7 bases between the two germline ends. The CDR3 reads CASSLDRLTGELFF. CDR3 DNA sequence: TGTGCCAGCAGCTTAGATCGGTTAACCGGGGAGCTGTTTTTT.

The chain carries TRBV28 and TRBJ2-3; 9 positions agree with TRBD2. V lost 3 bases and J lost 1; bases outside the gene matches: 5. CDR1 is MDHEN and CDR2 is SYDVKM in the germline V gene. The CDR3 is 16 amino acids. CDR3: CASSLSWTSGTDTQYF. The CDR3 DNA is TGTGCCAGCAGTTTGTCTTGGACTAGCGGCACAGATACGCAGTATTTT.